These 9 T cell receptor beta chains originate from one sample sequenced in a study of cytomegalovirus exposure and HLA in healthy donors. Both 60 Vbeta primers and 13 Jbeta primers went into the PCR. The table came from immunoSEQ multiplex PCR; TCRdb's copy has only in-frame clones and leaves some out. The sample includes about 270,000 clones, under 80% of them seen just once. The sample comprised PBMCs. Receptors originate from a female donor in good health and CMV-seronegative.

This chain uses TRBV29-1 with TRBJ2-5; D might be TRBD2 (6 bases). This CDR3 region has 10 residues. Germline assignment: CDR1 SQVTM and CDR2 ANQGSEA. With 7 bases removed from V and 5 bases from J, the gap between germline ends came to 8 bases. Here the CDR3 DNA reads TGCAGCGGGGGACTGGAGACCCAGTACTTC. This codes for CSGGLETQYF.

The chain carries TRBV28 and TRBJ1-5; TRBD1 matches 9 bases. The J segment lost 7 bases and the V segment lost 6 bases, leaving 13 bases of the junction unmatched. There are 16 residues in the CDR3. Germline V gives CDR1 MDHEN, CDR2 SYDVKM. The CDR3 coding sequence is TGTGCCAGCAGGATGGCATCCGGGACAGGGCGCCAGCCCCAGCATTTT. It codes for CASRMASGTGRQPQHF.

This clone has just a few counts. The chain joins TRBV19 to TRBJ1-1; no firm D call. V lost 7 bases and J lost 11, with 20 bases in between. This CDR3 is 13 amino acids long. Germline V lookup: CDR1 LNHDA, CDR2 SQIVND (reference sequence). The CDR3 DNA reads TGTGCCAGTATACCGGTACCCGCATCGGTCGCTTTCTTT. It encodes CASIPVPASVAFF.

This clone has only a few counts. The rearrangement links TRBV12-5 to TRBJ1-1, with a weak D call TRBD1 (5 bases). CDR3 length equals 13 residues. V dropped 3 bases and J dropped 4 bases, with 9 bases sitting between them. Per the germline V gene, CDR1 is LGHNT and CDR2 is FRNRAP. The CDR3 loop is CASGFGGGTEAFF. As DNA, the CDR3 is TGTGCTAGTGGTTTCGGGGGGGGCACTGAAGCTTTCTTT.

V usage is TRBV5-1 and J usage is TRBJ2-1; the match to TRBD2 covers 7 bases. In germline, CDR1 is SGHRS, CDR2 YFSETQ. V gave up 0 bases and J gave up 3 bases; unmatched junction bases: 6. The CDR3 has 16 residues. Written as DNA, the CDR3 is TGCGCCAGCAGCTTGGGGGGCGGGGGACTCTACAATGAGCAGTTCTTC. Protein: CASSLGGGGLYNEQFF.

J is TRBJ2-1 and V is TRBV5-4; tentatively, D is TRBD1 (5 bases). Trimming cost V 4 bases and J 3 bases, with 17 bases left between them. CDR1 and CDR2 from the germline V gene are SGHNT and YYREEE (reference sequence). CDR3 length: 16 amino acids. CDR3 DNA sequence: TGTGCCAGCAGCCTGGTGGGAAACACAGGCTACAATGAGCAGTTCTTC. Translating gives CASSLVGNTGYNEQFF.

This rearrangement joins TRBV30 to TRBJ2-5, with TRBD2 matching over 9 bases. The CDR3 totals 13 residues. Germline loops: CDR1 GTSNPN, CDR2 SVGIG (reference sequence). Trimming removed 5 bases from V and 5 bases from J; junction bases left unmatched: 6. CDR3 in amino acids: CAWVAGVGETQYF. DNA for the CDR3: TGTGCCTGGGTAGCGGGAGTAGGGGAGACCCAGTACTTC.

The gene calls are TRBV11-3 and TRBJ2-5; 9 bases are shared with TRBD2. The J segment lost 3 bases and the V segment lost 8 bases, leaving 7 bases of the junction unmatched. Germline-derived CDR1 and CDR2 are SGHNT and YENEEA. This CDR3 is 14 amino acids long. The CDR3 sequence is CASGPWTSEETQYF. The CDR3 bases are TGTGCCAGCGGACCATGGACTAGCGAAGAGACCCAGTACTTC.

This clone was detected only once. J is TRBJ1-1 and V is TRBV6-5; no clear D gene. Germline values: CDR1 MNHEY, CDR2 SVGAGI. CDR3 size: 13 residues. With 8 bases removed from V and 1 base from J, the gap between germline ends came to 11 bases. The CDR3 coding sequence is TGTGCCAGCCGCCGAAACGGGAACACTGAAGCTTTCTTT. The encoded protein is CASRRNGNTEAFF.